This record covers a single T cell receptor (beta chain). Its cognate antigen is unknown. MiXCR, run by TCRdb on the 5' RACE reads, gives a single entry per CDR3 protein. There are about 140,000 distinct CDR3 sequences in the sample; 14% to 15% occur only once, and roughly 28% lies in the top ten. This record belongs to a study of T-cell memory formation after mild COVID-19. Notes on the study in general: Mainly in CM and EM were contracting CD4+ clones; CD8+ were in EMRA. There was a balanced CD4/CD8 profile in clones contracting day 15 to 85, and later expanders leaned CD4+.

Germline values: CDR1 LGHNT, CDR2 FRNRAP. The CDR3 is 14 amino acids. The ends were cut back, 6 bases at V and 0 bases at J, with 9 bases in the middle. This receptor was identified in an adult woman who had mild COVID-19 (a few samples of this study predate the infection). Cell type and time point are not known. The rearrangement uses TRBV12-5 and TRBJ1-5; no reliable D call. The specimen was PBMCs or a T cell subset sorted from them (not recorded which). This CDR3 reads CASGSYDSNQPQHF. The DNA for the CDR3 is TGTGCTAGTGGCTCATACGATAGCAATCAGCCCCAGCATTTT.